A single sample gave rise to the 18 T cell receptor beta chains below, sequenced in a study of beta chain features in type 1 diabetes. Reverse transcribing all isolated RNA meant expressed TCRB transcripts were sequenced. The table came from immunoSEQ multiplex PCR; TCRdb's copy has only in-frame clones and leaves some out. This sample has about 150,000 clones; 48% occur once, and the top ten carry 0.35% to 0.5%. Material: Tregs from blood. These receptors originate from a man in his late teens or twenties in good health.

This chain uses TRBV5-1 with TRBJ1-4; D may be TRBD1 (5 bases). The CDR3 spans 14 residues. In germline, CDR1 is SGHRS, CDR2 YFSETQ. V lost 0 bases to trimming and J lost 7 bases, with 10 bases between them. DNA of the CDR3: TGCGCCAGCAGCTTGGACCTACAGGTTGAAAAACTGTTTTTT. This sequence encodes CASSLDLQVEKLFF.

The rearrangement uses TRBV5-1 and TRBJ2-7; D remains unclear. The germline V gene encodes CDR1 SGHRS and CDR2 YFSETQ. The CDR3 has 12 residues. V gave up 0 bases and J gave up 3 bases, with 4 bases separating them. Here the CDR3 reads CASSLGVYEQYF. Written as DNA, the CDR3 is TGCGCCAGCAGCTTGGGAGTCTACGAGCAGTACTTC. The whole variable domain, remainder taken from reference TRBV5-1 and TRBJ2-7, is KAGVTQTPRYLIKTRGQQVTLSCSPISGHRSVSWYQQTPGQGLQFLFEYFSETQRNKGNFPGRFSGRQFSNSRSEMNVSTLELGDSALYLCASSLGVYEQYFGPGTRLTVT.

The chain links TRBV6-6 to TRBJ2-1; 9 positions agree with TRBD1. J gave up 3 bases and V 6 bases, and 9 bases lay outside the gene matches. The germline V gene has CDR1 MNHNY and CDR2 SVGAGI (reference sequence). The CDR3 runs to 16 residues. The CDR3 sequence is CASRPAGTGSYNEQFF. The CDR3 bases are TGTGCCAGCAGACCCGCCGGGACAGGGAGCTACAATGAGCAGTTCTTC.

Concerning this clone: Other DNA sequences in the sample encode the same CDR3. J is TRBJ2-5 and V is TRBV18; D is perhaps TRBD1 (6 bases). Deletions cut 2 bases from V and 5 bases from J, with 6 bases between. The CDR3 is made up of 12 amino acids. Germline lookup yields CDR1 KGHSH and CDR2 LQKENI. The CDR3 DNA sequence: TGTGCCAGCTCACCAACAGGGGAGACCCAGTACTTC. Amino acid sequence: CASSPTGETQYF.

The rearrangement links TRBV28 to TRBJ1-5; TRBD1 matches at 11 bases. The CDR3 consists of 15 residues. Germline-derived CDR1 and CDR2 are MDHEN and SYDVKM. V shed 0 bases and J 5 bases; nucleotides not matched to a gene: 0. In DNA form, the CDR3 reads TGTGCCAGCAGTTTATGGGGACAGGGGGATCAGCCCCAGCATTTT. It translates to CASSLWGQGDQPQHF.

The V and J genes are TRBV5-1 and TRBJ2-3; TRBD2 is a possible D gene (5 bases). The germline V gene has CDR1 SGHRS and CDR2 YFSETQ. The V gene lost 4 bases and the J gene lost 1 base, with 13 bases spanning the gap. The CDR3 is made up of 15 amino acids. CDR3 sequence: CASSRGGQGTDTQYF. As DNA, the CDR3 is TGCGCCAGCAGCCGAGGAGGCCAGGGCACAGATACGCAGTATTTT.

This clone was detected only a few times. The rearrangement joins TRBV19 to TRBJ2-1, with TRBD2 matching over 7 bases. V lost 3 bases and J lost 6; bases outside the gene matches: 8. Germline V CDR1 and CDR2: LNHDA, SQIVND (reference sequence). This CDR3 spans 15 amino acids. The CDR3 nucleotides are TGTGCCAGTAGTATCTCTTGGACTAGGGGCAATGAGCAGTTCTTC. Translating it yields CASSISWTRGNEQFF. The complete variable domain, with remaining parts taken from reference TRBV19 and TRBJ2-1, reads DGGITQSPKYLFRKEGQNVTLSCEQNLNHDAMYWYRQDPGQGLRLIYYSQIVNDFQKGDIAEGYSVSREKKESFPLTVTSAQKNPTAFYLCASSISWTRGNEQFFGPGTRLTVL.

This chain connects TRBV19 to TRBJ2-3; 8 bases match TRBD2. CDR1 is LNHDA, CDR2 SQIVND, per germline (reference sequence). This CDR3 comprises 17 residues. The J segment lost 0 bases and the V segment lost 0 bases, leaving 5 bases of the junction unmatched. The DNA of the CDR3 is TGTGCCAGTAGTATAGACAGAAAGCGGGGGAGCACAGATACGCAGTATTTT. Residues: CASSIDRKRGSTDTQYF.

The chain links TRBV7-9 to TRBJ2-7; 9 positions match TRBD2. Germline CDR1 reads SEHNR; CDR2 reads FQNEAQ (reference sequence). The J segment lost 4 bases and the V segment lost 1 base, leaving 2 bases of the junction unmatched. The CDR3 is made up of 14 amino acids. The CDR3 DNA reads as TGTGCCAGCAGCTTAGGCGGGAGGGCTTACGAGCAGTACTTC. This codes for CASSLGGRAYEQYF.

The rearrangement uses TRBV6-1 and TRBJ2-5, with D tentatively TRBD1 (7 bases). TRBJ2-7 matches the DNA end more closely, so the J call is doubtful. The CDR3 sequence is 14 residues long. Germline assignment: CDR1 MNHNS and CDR2 SASEGT. The CDR3 nucleotides are TGTGCCATTCGCTCGACAGGGAGGACCTACGAGCAGTACTTC. Translating it yields CAIRSTGRTYEQYF.

The chain couples TRBV30 to TRBJ1-6, with a weak D call TRBD1 (6 bases). CDR3 length equals 15 residues. In germline, CDR1 is GTSNPN, CDR2 SVGIG (reference sequence). Trimming took 6 bases from V and 1 from J, leaving 13 bases between them. For the CDR3, the DNA is TGTGCCTGCCACCCAACAGGGTCCTATAATTCACCCCTCCACTTT. Translating gives CACHPTGSYNSPLHF.

The chain uses TRBV5-4 and TRBJ1-2; no definite D call. Germline V CDR1 and CDR2: SGHNT, YYREEE (reference sequence). CDR3 length: 12 amino acids. V lost 7 bases and J lost 3, with 10 bases in between. The CDR3 nucleotides are TGTGCCAGCTCTCTGGGAGACTATGGCTACACCTTC. Encoded protein: CASSLGDYGYTF.

This rearrangement joins TRBV30 to TRBJ2-6, with D possibly TRBD1 on 7 matching bases. Trimming left V 0 bases short and J 4 bases short, with 19 bases between. The CDR3 is made up of 18 amino acids. The germline CDR1 and CDR2 sequences are GTSNPN and SVGIG (reference sequence). This CDR3 reads CAWSVHRGGLRGANVLTF. DNA for the CDR3: TGTGCCTGGAGTGTACACAGGGGAGGATTGCGAGGGGCCAACGTCCTGACTTTC.

The chain employs TRBV12-5 and TRBJ2-3; D is uncertain. The germline CDR1 and CDR2 sequences are LGHNT and FRNRAP. The CDR3 has 15 amino acids. V was trimmed by 3 bases and J by 7 bases, leaving 17 bases between them. The CDR3 bases are TGTGCTAGTGGTTTATGGCAGGTTAATCGGTATACGCAGTATTTT. This gives the protein CASGLWQVNRYTQYF.

The V call is TRBV28, the J call TRBJ2-1; weak D call: TRBD1 (5 bases). V was clipped by 3 bases and J by 15 bases, with 15 bases between them. The CDR3 is 12 amino acids. In germline, CDR1 is MDHEN, CDR2 SYDVKM. The chain's CDR3 is CASSFQGTIWFF. The CDR3 nucleotides read TGTGCCAGCAGTTTCCAGGGAACTATATGGTTCTTC.

As for this clone: The same CDR3 is also encoded by other DNA sequences in this sample. The V gene is TRBV10-3, the J gene TRBJ1-6, with a weak D call TRBD1 (6 bases). This CDR3 spans 15 amino acids. Germline values: CDR1 ENHRY, CDR2 SYGVKD. The ends were cut back, 7 bases at V and 5 bases at J, with 15 bases in the middle. CDR3 coding DNA: TGTGCCATCACCTCGGGACAATGGGATAATTCACCCCTCCACTTT. Its protein product is CAITSGQWDNSPLHF.

The rearrangement links TRBV9 to TRBJ2-7, with D possibly TRBD1 on 6 matching bases. The CDR3 is made up of 15 amino acids. Trimming shortened V by 3 bases and J by 1 base, and 14 bases separated the two germline ends. Looked up from germline, CDR1 is SGDLS and CDR2 is YYNGEE. The CDR3 DNA reads as TGTGCCAGCAGCGCGGGACACTCAATTTCCTACGAGCAGTACTTC. It translates to CASSAGHSISYEQYF.

The J gene is TRBJ2-3, the V gene TRBV9, with 13 bases matching TRBD2. In germline, CDR1 is SGDLS, CDR2 YYNGEE. The CDR3 loop spans 19 amino acids. V dropped 2 bases and J dropped 0; count of bases not matched to a gene: 9. This CDR3 is CASSVPTSGGTPSTDTQYF. The CDR3 coding sequence is TGTGCCAGCAGCGTCCCGACTAGCGGGGGGACCCCTAGCACAGATACGCAGTATTTT.